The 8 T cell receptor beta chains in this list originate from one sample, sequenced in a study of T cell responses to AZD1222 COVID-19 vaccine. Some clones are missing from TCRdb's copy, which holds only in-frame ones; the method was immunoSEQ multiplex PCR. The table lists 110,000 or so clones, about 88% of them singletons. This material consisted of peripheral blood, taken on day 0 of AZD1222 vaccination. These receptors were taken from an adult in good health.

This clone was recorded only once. The DNA for the CDR3 is TGTGCCAGCAGCTTAGGGAGGGGCACCTACAATGAGCAGTTCTTC. It encodes CASSLGRGTYNEQFF. The chain has TRBV7-9 and TRBJ2-1; D might be TRBD2 (6 bases). From germline, CDR1 is SEHNR and CDR2 FQNEAQ (reference sequence). V dropped 1 base and J dropped 2 bases, with 9 bases sitting between them. The CDR3 spans 15 residues.

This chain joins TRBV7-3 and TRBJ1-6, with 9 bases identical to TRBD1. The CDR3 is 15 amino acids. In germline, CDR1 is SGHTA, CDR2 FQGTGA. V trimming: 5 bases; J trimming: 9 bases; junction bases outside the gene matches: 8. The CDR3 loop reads CASSATGTGISPLHF. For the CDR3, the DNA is TGTGCCAGCAGCGCAACCGGGACAGGGATTTCACCCCTCCACTTT.

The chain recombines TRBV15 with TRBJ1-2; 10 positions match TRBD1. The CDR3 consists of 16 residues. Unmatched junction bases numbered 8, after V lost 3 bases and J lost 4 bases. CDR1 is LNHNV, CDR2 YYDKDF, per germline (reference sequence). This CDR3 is CATSSRDRGRGYGYTF. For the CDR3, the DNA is TGTGCCACCAGCAGCCGGGACAGGGGTCGGGGCTATGGCTACACCTTC.

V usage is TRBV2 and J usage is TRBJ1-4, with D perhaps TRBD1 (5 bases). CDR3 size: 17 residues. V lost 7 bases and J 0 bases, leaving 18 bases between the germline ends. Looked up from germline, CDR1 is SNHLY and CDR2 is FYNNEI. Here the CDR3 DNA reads TGTGCCAGCAAGATAGGGGATTGGGAGGCAACTAATGAAAAACTGTTTTTT. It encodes CASKIGDWEATNEKLFF. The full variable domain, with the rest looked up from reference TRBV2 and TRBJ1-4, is EPEVTQTPSHQVTQMGQEVILRCVPISNHLYFYWYRQILGQKVEFLVSFYNNEISEKSEIFDDQFSVERPDGSNFTLKIRSTKLEDSAMYFCASKIGDWEATNEKLFFGSGTQLSVL.

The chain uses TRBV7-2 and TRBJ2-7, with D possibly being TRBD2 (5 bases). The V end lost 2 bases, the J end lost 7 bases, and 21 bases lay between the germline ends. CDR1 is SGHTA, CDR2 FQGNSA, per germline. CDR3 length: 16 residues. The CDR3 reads CASSLRWVGSAGEQYF. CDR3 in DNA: TGTGCCAGCAGCTTAAGATGGGTTGGTAGCGCCGGTGAGCAGTACTTC.

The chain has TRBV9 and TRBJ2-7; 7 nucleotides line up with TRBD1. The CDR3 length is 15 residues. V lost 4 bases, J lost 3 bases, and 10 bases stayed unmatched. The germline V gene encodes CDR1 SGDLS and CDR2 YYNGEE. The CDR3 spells CASSLGEGGFYEQYF. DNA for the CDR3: TGTGCCAGCAGCTTAGGTGAAGGGGGCTTCTACGAGCAGTACTTC.

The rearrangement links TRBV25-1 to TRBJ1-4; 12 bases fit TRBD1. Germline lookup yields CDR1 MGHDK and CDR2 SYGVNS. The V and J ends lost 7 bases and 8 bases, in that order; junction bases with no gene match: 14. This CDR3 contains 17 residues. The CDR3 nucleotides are TGTGCCAGCAAGAGCCGGGACAGGGGGCTCTGGTGGGAAAAACTGTTTTTT. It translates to CASKSRDRGLWWEKLFF.

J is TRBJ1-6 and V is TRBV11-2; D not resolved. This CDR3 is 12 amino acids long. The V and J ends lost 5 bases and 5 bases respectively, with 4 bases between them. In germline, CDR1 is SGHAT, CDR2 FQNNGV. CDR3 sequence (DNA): TGTGCCAGCAGCGCAGATAATTCACCCCTCCACTTT. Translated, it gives CASSADNSPLHF.